The 18 T cell receptor beta chains below all came from one sample that was sequenced in a study of T-cell memory formation after mild COVID-19. In TCRdb, the 5' RACE reads were re-called with MiXCR into one record per CDR3 protein. The sample has roughly 80,000 distinct CDR3 sequences; 25% are singletons. Sequences were obtained from PBMCs or a T cell subset sorted from them (not recorded which). The receptors stem from a man younger than 30 who had mild COVID-19 (a few samples of this study predate the infection). Cell type and time point are not known.

The V gene is TRBV15, the J gene TRBJ2-5; TRBD1 matches 9 bases. CDR1 is LNHNV, CDR2 YYDKDF, per germline (reference sequence). CDR3 length equals 14 residues. V trimming: 5 bases; J trimming: 4 bases; junction bases outside the gene matches: 5. This chain's CDR3 is CATSGQGSGETQYF. The CDR3 coding sequence is TGTGCCACCAGCGGACAGGGGTCAGGAGAGACCCAGTACTTC. Looking up the rest from reference TRBV15 and TRBJ2-5 gives the full variable domain: DAMVIQNPRYQVTQFGKPVTLSCSQTLNHNVMYWYQQKSSQAPKLLFHYYDKDFNNEADTPDNFQSRRPNTSFCFLDIRSPGLGDTAMYLCATSGQGSGETQYFGPGTRLLVL.

V is TRBV12-3 or TRBV12-4 and J is TRBJ1-1, with D possibly TRBD1 on 5 matching bases. The CDR3 is 13 amino acids. The ends were cut back, 6 bases at V and 3 bases at J, with 11 bases in the middle. The CDR3 reads CASRDQGDTEAFF. The CDR3 region has the DNA TGTGCCAGCAGGGACCAGGGAGACACTGAAGCTTTCTTT.

The J gene is TRBJ2-7, the V gene TRBV29-1, with 8 bases fitting TRBD2. The CDR3 sequence is 18 residues long. The V and J ends lost 4 bases and 6 bases, in that order; junction bases with no gene match: 23. The germline V gene has CDR1 SQVTM and CDR2 ANQGSEA. CDR3 residues: CSVVAGTTQRGPGAEQYF. DNA of the CDR3: TGCAGCGTTGTAGCCGGGACAACCCAGCGGGGGCCCGGGGCCGAGCAGTACTTC.

The chain is built from TRBV29-1 and TRBJ2-1; D is ambiguous. Germline V lookup: CDR1 SQVTM, CDR2 ANQGSEA. V lost 6 bases, J lost 3 bases, and 3 bases lay in between. This CDR3 comprises 10 residues. The CDR3 bases are TGCAGCGTAGTCTACAATGAGCAGTTCTTC. As protein: CSVVYNEQFF.

The V and J genes are TRBV25-1 and TRBJ2-1, with 9 positions matching TRBD1. V shed 8 bases and J 7 bases; nucleotides not matched to a gene: 9. This CDR3 region has 14 residues. Germline loops: CDR1 MGHDK, CDR2 SYGVNS. CDR3 sequence reads: CASGYRGRGNEQFF. The CDR3 region has the DNA TGTGCCAGCGGTTACAGGGGGCGCGGGAATGAGCAGTTCTTC.

As DNA, the CDR3 is TGCGCCAGCAGCCAAGCTGTGACAGTGGGTTCCTACGAGCAGTACTTC. As protein: CASSQAVTVGSYEQYF. The rearrangement links TRBV4-1 to TRBJ2-7; tentatively, D is TRBD1 (5 bases). CDR1 and CDR2 from the germline V gene are MGHRA and YSYEKL. This CDR3 contains 16 residues. Trimming took 1 base from V and 1 from J, leaving 14 bases between them.

This clonotype has more than one count but fewer than ten. The chain recombines TRBV7-2 with TRBJ2-1; 7 bases agree with TRBD2. The J segment lost 8 bases and the V segment lost 2 bases, leaving 6 bases of the junction unmatched. Germline CDR1 is SGHTA and CDR2 is FQGNSA. The CDR3 consists of 14 residues. Written as DNA, the CDR3 is TGTGCCAGCAGCTTATGGGAGGGTTCGTATGAGCAGTTCTTC. Translating it yields CASSLWEGSYEQFF. Based on the CDR3 plus reference TRBV7-2 and TRBJ2-1, the full variable domain is GAGVSQSPSNKVTEKGKDVELRCDPISGHTALYWYRQSLGQGLEFLIYFQGNSAPDKSGLPSDRFSAERTGGSVSTLTIQRTQQEDSAVYLCASSLWEGSYEQFFGPGTRLTVL.

The genes are TRBV27 and TRBJ2-2; D gene unclear. The CDR3 covers 13 residues. Trimming took 6 bases from V and 5 from J, leaving 10 bases between them. CDR1 and CDR2 from the germline V gene are MNHEY and SMNVEV (reference sequence). In DNA, the CDR3 is TGTGCCAGCAGCCTTCCGTCAACCGGGGAGCTGTTTTTT. The encoded protein is CASSLPSTGELFF.

This chain uses TRBV19 with TRBJ1-2; no clear D gene. This CDR3 region has 14 residues. The V end was cut by 6 bases, the J end by 5 bases, with 16 bases between. CDR1 LNHDA and CDR2 SQIVND come from the germline V gene (reference sequence). The CDR3, as DNA: TGTGCCAGTAGCTATTCCCCCCCGACTTATGGCTACACCTTC. It translates to CASSYSPPTYGYTF.

This clonotype was detected a few times. The V call is TRBV7-2, the J call TRBJ2-5; 11 bases map to TRBD2. This CDR3 spans 15 amino acids. With V trimmed by 7 bases and J by 0 bases, 4 bases remained unmatched. Germline values: CDR1 SGHTA, CDR2 FQGNSA. CDR3 sequence (DNA): TGTGCCAGCATCCCGACTAGCGGGGACCAAGAGACCCAGTACTTC. Translated: CASIPTSGDQETQYF. Variable domain in full (rest from reference TRBV7-2 and TRBJ2-5): GAGVSQSPSNKVTEKGKDVELRCDPISGHTALYWYRQSLGQGLEFLIYFQGNSAPDKSGLPSDRFSAERTGGSVSTLTIQRTQQEDSAVYLCASIPTSGDQETQYFGPGTRLLVL.

This clonotype came up many times. This sequence joins TRBV7-9 and TRBJ2-7; D is uncertain. This CDR3 has 15 residues. V lost 1 base, J lost 2 bases, and 12 bases lay in between. Germline CDR1 reads SEHNR; CDR2 reads FQNEAQ (reference sequence). The DNA for the CDR3 is TGTGCCAGCAGCTTAGTGGGTGGTGGGGCCTACGAGCAGTACTTC. It yields the protein CASSLVGGGAYEQYF. Combining the CDR3 with reference TRBV7-9 and TRBJ2-7 gives the whole variable domain DTGVSQNPRHKITKRGQNVTFRCDPISEHNRLYWYRQTLGQGPEFLTYFQNEAQLEKSRLLSDRFSAERPKGSFSTLEIQRTEQGDSAMYLCASSLVGGGAYEQYFGPGTRLTVT.

The rearrangement uses TRBV10-3 and TRBJ1-2; no clear D gene. Germline CDR1 reads ENHRY; CDR2 reads SYGVKD. V lost 11 bases to trimming and J lost 2 bases, with 21 bases between them. The CDR3 runs to 15 residues. CDR3 in DNA: TGTGCCGTTTGGGGTGGTGGTCTCTCCAACTATGGCTACACCTTC. It encodes CAVWGGGLSNYGYTF.

Written as DNA, the CDR3 is TGTGCCATCAGTGAAGTAAGGGGAACCGGGGAGCTGTTTTTT. Its protein product is CAISEVRGTGELFF. The chain combines TRBV10-3 with TRBJ2-2, with a tentative D call TRBD1 (5 bases). V lost 3 bases and J 5 bases, leaving 10 bases between the germline ends. The CDR3 consists of 14 residues. CDR1 and CDR2 from the germline V gene are ENHRY and SYGVKD.

This clonotype has more than one count but fewer than ten. This rearrangement joins TRBV12-3 or TRBV12-4 to TRBJ2-5; D unresolved. V was clipped by 7 bases and J by 5 bases, with 11 bases between them. The CDR3 has 12 amino acids. CDR3 sequence: CASTAGRETQYF. The CDR3 nucleotides are TGTGCCAGCACCGCTGGGCGGGAGACCCAGTACTTC.

The chain recombines TRBV7-9 with TRBJ2-6; tentatively, D is TRBD1 or TRBD2 (5 bases each). The germline gives CDR1 SEHNR, CDR2 FQNEAQ (reference sequence). CDR3 size: 19 residues. The ends were cut back, 7 bases at V and 0 bases at J, with 22 bases in the middle. CDR3 bases: TGTGCCAGCATCTTTGACCGGGAAGGGGCAACCTCTGGGGCCAACGTCCTGACTTTC. The encoded protein is CASIFDREGATSGANVLTF.

This clonotype appeared a few times. The CDR3, as DNA: TGTGCCAGCAGTATTACGTACGGGGGGTCGGGAAACACCATATATTTT. Protein: CASSITYGGSGNTIYF. This chain joins TRBV7-8 and TRBJ1-3; perhaps TRBD1 as D (5 bases). CDR1 SGHVS and CDR2 FQNEAQ come from the germline V gene. This CDR3 is built from 16 residues. The V end lost 6 bases, the J end lost 4 bases, and 19 bases lay between the germline ends.

This sequence joins TRBV6-2 or TRBV6-3 and TRBJ2-3; D is unresolved. The V end was cut by 2 bases, the J end by 0 bases, with 6 bases between. Germline V gene lookup returns CDR1 MNHEY and CDR2 SVGEGT. The CDR3 loop spans 14 amino acids. The CDR3 bases are TGTGCCAGCAGTTACGAAGGCAGCACAGATACGCAGTATTTT. As protein: CASSYEGSTDTQYF.

This clonotype occurred a few times. This rearrangement joins TRBV5-1 to TRBJ1-1; D remains unclear. Looked up from germline, CDR1 is SGHRS and CDR2 is YFSETQ. V was cut by 4 bases and J by 4 bases, with 35 bases left in between. CDR3 length: 21 residues. The CDR3 protein is CASSLIIAIGVRPGIGTEAFF. CDR3 nucleotides: TGCGCCAGCAGCCTCATTATTGCCATTGGGGTTCGGCCCGGGATCGGCACTGAAGCTTTCTTT.